This T cell receptor beta chain stems from a study of control samples from healthy donors and cancer patients. Assay: immunoSEQ multiplex PCR; the TCRdb copy retains only in-frame clones and omits some. The repertoire holds under 85,000 clones, with more than 80% as singletons. Between the trimmed V and J ends, which lost 5 bases and 12 bases, there was a span of 19 bases. The CDR3 length is 14 residues. Germline CDR1 is SGHTA and CDR2 is FQGNSA. The chain recombines TRBV7-2 with TRBJ1-4, with a tentative D call TRBD1 (6 bases). The sample consisted of PBMCs. The sequence was obtained from a woman in her forties or fifties with lung cancer. The CDR3 sequence is CASSPGQLFGELFF. CDR3 in DNA: TGTGCCAGCAGCCCGGGACAACTGTTTGGGGAACTGTTTTTT.